This TCR beta chain was retrieved from a study of T cells after yellow fever vaccination. This CDR3 has 13 amino acids. V shed 5 bases and J shed 6 bases, with 15 bases lying between them. Germline V gene lookup returns CDR1 SGHRS and CDR2 YFSETQ. A process of 5'RACE template switching, which added a universal primer site and UMIs, was used to make TCR cDNA. TCRdb recomputed calls from the 5' RACE reads with MiXCR, one row per CDR3 protein. Of more than 75,000 distinct CDR3 sequences in the sample, over 8% were seen once. The sample consisted of CD8+ T cells not binding an NS4B(214-222) dextramer, sorted from PBMCs, taken roughly 15 days after the first yellow fever vaccination. This sequence was found in a man younger than 30 who received the YFV17D yellow fever vaccine. This chain connects TRBV5-1 to TRBJ2-7, with D possibly TRBD1 on 6 matching bases. The CDR3 sequence: CASRRTGSGEQYV. CDR3 DNA sequence: TGCGCCAGCAGACGAACAGGGTCGGGCGAGCAGTACGTC.